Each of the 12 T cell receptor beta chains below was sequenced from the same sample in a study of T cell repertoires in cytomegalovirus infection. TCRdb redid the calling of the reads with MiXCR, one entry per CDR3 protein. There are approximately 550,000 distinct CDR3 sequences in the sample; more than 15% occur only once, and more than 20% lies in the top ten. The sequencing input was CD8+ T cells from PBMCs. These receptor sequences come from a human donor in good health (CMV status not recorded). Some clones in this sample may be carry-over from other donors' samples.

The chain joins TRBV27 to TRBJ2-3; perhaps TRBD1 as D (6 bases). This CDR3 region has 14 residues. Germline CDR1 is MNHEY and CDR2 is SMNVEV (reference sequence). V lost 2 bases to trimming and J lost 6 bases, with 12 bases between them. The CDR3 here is CASSLTGMLDTQYF. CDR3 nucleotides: TGTGCCAGCAGTTTAACAGGGATGTTGGATACGCAGTATTTT.

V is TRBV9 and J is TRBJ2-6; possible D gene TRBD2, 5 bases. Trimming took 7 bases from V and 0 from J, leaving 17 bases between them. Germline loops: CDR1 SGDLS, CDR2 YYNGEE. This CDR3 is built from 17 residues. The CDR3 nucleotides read TGTGCCAGCGGAAAAAGGACTCCTTCCTCTGGGGCCAACGTCCTGACTTTC. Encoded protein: CASGKRTPSSGANVLTF. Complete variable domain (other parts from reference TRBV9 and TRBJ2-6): DSGVTQTPKHLITATGQRVTLRCSPRSGDLSVYWYQQSLDQGLQFLIQYYNGEERAKGNILERFSAQQFPDLHSELNLSSLELGDSALYFCASGKRTPSSGANVLTFGAGSRLTVL.

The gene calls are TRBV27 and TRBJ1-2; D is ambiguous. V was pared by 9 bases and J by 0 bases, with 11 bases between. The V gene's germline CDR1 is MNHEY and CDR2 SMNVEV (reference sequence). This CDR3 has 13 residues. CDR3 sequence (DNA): TGTGCCAGTGCCTTCGGGGCTAACTATGGCTACACCTTC. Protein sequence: CASAFGANYGYTF.

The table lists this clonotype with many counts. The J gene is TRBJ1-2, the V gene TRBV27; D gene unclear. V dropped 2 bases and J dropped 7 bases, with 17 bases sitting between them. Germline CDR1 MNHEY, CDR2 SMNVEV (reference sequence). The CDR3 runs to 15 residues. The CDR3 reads CASSLGNGGSGGYTF. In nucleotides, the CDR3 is TGTGCCAGCAGTTTAGGGAATGGCGGGTCCGGTGGCTACACCTTC.

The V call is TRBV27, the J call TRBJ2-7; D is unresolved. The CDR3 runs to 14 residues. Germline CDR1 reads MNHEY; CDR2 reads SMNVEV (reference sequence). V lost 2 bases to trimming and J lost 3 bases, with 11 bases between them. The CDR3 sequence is CASSLKVEIYEQYF. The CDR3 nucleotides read TGTGCCAGCAGTTTAAAGGTGGAAATCTACGAGCAGTACTTC.

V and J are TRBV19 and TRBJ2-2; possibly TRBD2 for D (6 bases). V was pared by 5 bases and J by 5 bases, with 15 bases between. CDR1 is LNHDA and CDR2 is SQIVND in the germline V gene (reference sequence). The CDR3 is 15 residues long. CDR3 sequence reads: CASSEEAGLTGELFF. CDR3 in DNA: TGTGCCAGTAGTGAGGAAGCGGGTTTAACCGGGGAGCTGTTTTTT.

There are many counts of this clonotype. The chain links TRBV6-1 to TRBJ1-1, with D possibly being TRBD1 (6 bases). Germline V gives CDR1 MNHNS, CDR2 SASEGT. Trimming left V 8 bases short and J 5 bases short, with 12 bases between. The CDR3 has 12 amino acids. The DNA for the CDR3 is TGTGCCAGCTGGGGGCAAGGAACTGAAGCTTTCTTT. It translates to CASWGQGTEAFF.

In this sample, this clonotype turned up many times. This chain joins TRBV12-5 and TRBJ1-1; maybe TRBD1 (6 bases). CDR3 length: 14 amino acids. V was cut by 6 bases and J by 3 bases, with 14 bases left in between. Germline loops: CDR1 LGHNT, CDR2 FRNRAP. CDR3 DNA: TGTGCTAGTGGGGCTACGGGGGCCCACACTGAAGCTTTCTTT. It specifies CASGATGAHTEAFF.

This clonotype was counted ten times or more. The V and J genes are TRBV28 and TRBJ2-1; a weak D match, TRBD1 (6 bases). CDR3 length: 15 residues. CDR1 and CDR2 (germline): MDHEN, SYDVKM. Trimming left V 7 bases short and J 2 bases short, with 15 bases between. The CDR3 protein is CASMSRGFTYNEQFF. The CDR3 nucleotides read TGTGCCAGCATGAGCAGGGGCTTCACCTACAATGAGCAGTTCTTC.

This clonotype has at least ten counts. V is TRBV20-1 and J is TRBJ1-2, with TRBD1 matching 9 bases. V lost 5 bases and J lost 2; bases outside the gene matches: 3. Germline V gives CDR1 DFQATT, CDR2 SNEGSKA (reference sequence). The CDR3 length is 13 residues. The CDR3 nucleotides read TGCAGTGCTTTGGACAGGGGAAACTATGGCTACACCTTC. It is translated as CSALDRGNYGYTF.

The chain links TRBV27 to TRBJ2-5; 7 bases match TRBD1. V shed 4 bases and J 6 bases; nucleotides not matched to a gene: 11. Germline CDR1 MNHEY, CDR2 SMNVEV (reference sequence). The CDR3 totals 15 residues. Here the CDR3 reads CASSSPSTGLKTQYF. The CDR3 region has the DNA TGTGCCAGCAGTTCACCGTCGACAGGGCTTAAGACCCAGTACTTC.

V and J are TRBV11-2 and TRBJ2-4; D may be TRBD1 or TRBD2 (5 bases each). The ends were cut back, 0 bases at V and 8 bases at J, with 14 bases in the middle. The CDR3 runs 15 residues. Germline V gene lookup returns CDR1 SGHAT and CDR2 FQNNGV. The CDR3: CASSLEAGTEDIQYF. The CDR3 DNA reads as TGTGCCAGCAGCTTAGAGGCCGGGACCGAGGACATTCAGTACTTC.